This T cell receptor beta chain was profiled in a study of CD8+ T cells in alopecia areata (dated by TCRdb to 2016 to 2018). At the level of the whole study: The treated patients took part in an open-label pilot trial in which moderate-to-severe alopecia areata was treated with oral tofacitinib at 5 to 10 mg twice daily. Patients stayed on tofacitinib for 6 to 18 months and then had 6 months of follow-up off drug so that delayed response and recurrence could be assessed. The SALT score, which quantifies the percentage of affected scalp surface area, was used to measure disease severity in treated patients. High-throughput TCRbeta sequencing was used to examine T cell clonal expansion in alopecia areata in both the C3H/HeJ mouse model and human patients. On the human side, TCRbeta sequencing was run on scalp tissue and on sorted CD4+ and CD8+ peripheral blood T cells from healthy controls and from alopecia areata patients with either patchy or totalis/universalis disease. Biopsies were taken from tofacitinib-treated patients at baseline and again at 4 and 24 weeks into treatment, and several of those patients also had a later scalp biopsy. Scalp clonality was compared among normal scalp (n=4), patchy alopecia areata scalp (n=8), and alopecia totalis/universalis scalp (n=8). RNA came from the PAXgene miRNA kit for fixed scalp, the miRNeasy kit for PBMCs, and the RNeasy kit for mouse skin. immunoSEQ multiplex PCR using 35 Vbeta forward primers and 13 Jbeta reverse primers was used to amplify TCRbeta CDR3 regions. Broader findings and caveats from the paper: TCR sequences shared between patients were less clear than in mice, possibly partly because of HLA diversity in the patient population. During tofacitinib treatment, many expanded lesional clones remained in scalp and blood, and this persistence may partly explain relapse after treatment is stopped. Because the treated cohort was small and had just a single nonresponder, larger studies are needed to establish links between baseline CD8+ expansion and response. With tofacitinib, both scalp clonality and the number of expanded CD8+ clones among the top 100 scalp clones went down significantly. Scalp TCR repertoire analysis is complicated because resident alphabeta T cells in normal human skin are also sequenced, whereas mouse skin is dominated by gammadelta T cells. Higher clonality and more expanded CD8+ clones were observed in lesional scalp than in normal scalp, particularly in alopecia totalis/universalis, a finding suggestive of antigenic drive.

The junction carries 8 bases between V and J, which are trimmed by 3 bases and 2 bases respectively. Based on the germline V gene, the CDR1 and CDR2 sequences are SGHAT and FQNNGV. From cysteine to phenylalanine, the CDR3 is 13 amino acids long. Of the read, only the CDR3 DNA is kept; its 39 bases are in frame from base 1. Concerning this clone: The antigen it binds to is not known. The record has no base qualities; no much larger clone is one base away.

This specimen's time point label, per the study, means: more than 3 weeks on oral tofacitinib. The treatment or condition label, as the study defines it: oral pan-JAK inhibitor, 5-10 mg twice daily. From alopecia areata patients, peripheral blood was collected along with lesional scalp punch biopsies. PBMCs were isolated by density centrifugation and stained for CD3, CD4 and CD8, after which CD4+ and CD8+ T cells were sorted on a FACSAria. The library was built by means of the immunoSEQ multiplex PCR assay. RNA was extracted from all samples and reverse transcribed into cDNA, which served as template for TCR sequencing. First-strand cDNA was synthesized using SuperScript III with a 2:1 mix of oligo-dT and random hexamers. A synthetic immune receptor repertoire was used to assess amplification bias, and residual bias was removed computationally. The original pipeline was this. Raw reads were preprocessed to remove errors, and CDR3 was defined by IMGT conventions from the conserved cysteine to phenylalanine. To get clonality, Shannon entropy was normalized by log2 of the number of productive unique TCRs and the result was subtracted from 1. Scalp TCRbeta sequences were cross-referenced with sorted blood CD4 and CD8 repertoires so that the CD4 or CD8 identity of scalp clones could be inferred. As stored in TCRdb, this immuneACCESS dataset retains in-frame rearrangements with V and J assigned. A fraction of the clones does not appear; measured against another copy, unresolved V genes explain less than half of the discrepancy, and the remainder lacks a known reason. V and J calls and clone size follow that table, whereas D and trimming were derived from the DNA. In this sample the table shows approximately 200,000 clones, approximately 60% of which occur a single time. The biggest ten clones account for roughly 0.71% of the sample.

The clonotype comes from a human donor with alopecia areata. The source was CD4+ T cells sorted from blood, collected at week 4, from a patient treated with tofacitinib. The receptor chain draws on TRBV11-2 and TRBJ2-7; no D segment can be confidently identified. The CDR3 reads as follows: CASSFGGPYEQYF. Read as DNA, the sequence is TGTGCCAGCAGCTTCGGCGGTCCCTACGAGCAGTACTTC.